Each of the 25 T cell receptor beta chains below was sequenced from the same sample in a study of blood T cell repertoires in COVID-19. Some clones are missing from TCRdb's copy, which holds only in-frame ones; the method was immunoSEQ multiplex PCR. The sample holds more than 400,000 clones, 80% to 90% seen once. Material: peripheral blood. The receptor source for this set is a human donor in a cohort sampled during active COVID-19.

The chain has TRBV18 and TRBJ1-1, with 7 positions matching TRBD1. V shed 0 bases and J 11 bases; nucleotides not matched to a gene: 6. This CDR3 spans 13 amino acids. Germline CDR1 and CDR2: KGHSH and LQKENI. CDR3 nucleotide sequence: TGTGCCAGCTCACCACCCCTAGACAGGGCGGCTTTCTTT. It is translated as CASSPPLDRAAFF.

This sequence joins TRBV11-2 and TRBJ2-7, with TRBD2 identical over 11 bases. V shed 5 bases, J shed 4 bases, and the junction held 7 bases outside the gene matches. Per germline, CDR1 SGHAT and CDR2 FQNNGV. The CDR3 length is 15 residues. DNA of the CDR3: TGTGCCAGCAGCCCTGGACTAGCGGGTGGTTACGAGCAGTACTTC. This gives the protein CASSPGLAGGYEQYF.

This chain connects TRBV15 to TRBJ1-3; 9 bases map to TRBD1. Germline lookup yields CDR1 LNHNV and CDR2 YYDKDF (reference sequence). Germline trimming cut 7 bases from V and 4 bases from J; bases unmatched to any gene: 8. The CDR3 is 15 residues long. This chain's CDR3 is CATTYLGTGGNTIYF. The CDR3 region has the DNA TGTGCCACCACGTATTTAGGGACAGGGGGAAACACCATATATTTT. The variable domain in full, with the rest retrieved from reference TRBV15 and TRBJ1-3, is DAMVIQNPRYQVTQFGKPVTLSCSQTLNHNVMYWYQQKSSQAPKLLFHYYDKDFNNEADTPDNFQSRRPNTSFCFLDIRSPGLGDTAMYLCATTYLGTGGNTIYFGEGSWLTVV.

This clone was picked up one time. This chain uses TRBV27 with TRBJ1-5, with 8 bases aligning to TRBD1. Germline V CDR1 and CDR2: MNHEY, SMNVEV (reference sequence). The CDR3 extends over 17 amino acids. V dropped 5 bases and J dropped 0; count of bases not matched to a gene: 9. The CDR3 reads CASSPTQGGFSNQPQHF. CDR3 nucleotide sequence: TGTGCCAGCAGTCCAACACAGGGGGGATTTAGCAATCAGCCCCAGCATTTT.

The chain links TRBV20-1 to TRBJ2-1; 16 bases fit TRBD2. The V gene end was trimmed by 3 bases and the J gene end by 5 bases; junction bases not matched to a gene: 7. The CDR3 totals 17 residues. CDR1 DFQATT and CDR2 SNEGSKA come from the germline V gene (reference sequence). The CDR3 DNA is TGCAGTGCTAGTCGGGGACTAGCGGGAGGGATCCACAATGAGCAGTTCTTC. Its protein is CSASRGLAGGIHNEQFF.

The chain is built from TRBV29-1 and TRBJ2-7; possibly TRBD1 for D (5 bases). Trimming removed 4 bases at V and 3 bases at J, with 10 bases between. The germline V gene encodes CDR1 SQVTM and CDR2 ANQGSEA. This CDR3 region has 12 residues. The CDR3 is CSVGQLNYEQYF. CDR3 DNA: TGCAGCGTTGGACAGTTAAACTACGAGCAGTACTTC.

The chain joins TRBV6-6 to TRBJ1-2, with TRBD1 matching 8 bases. V shed 2 bases, J shed 4 bases, and the junction held 6 bases outside the gene matches. This CDR3 has 15 amino acids. CDR1 and CDR2 (germline): MNHNY, SVGAGI (reference sequence). CDR3 sequence: CASSYTTGAAYGYTF. The DNA of the CDR3 is TGTGCCAGCAGTTACACGACAGGGGCGGCCTATGGCTACACCTTC.

This clone was found once. This rearrangement joins TRBV13 to TRBJ1-2; TRBD1 is a possible D gene (5 bases). The length of the CDR3 is 14 residues. Trimming removed 5 bases at V and 4 bases at J, with 14 bases between. Per the germline V gene, CDR1 is PRHDT and CDR2 is FYEKMQ (reference sequence). The CDR3 is CASSAGPNFYGYTF. The CDR3 DNA reads as TGTGCCAGCAGCGCGGGACCAAACTTCTATGGCTACACCTTC.

V is TRBV30 and J is TRBJ2-7; TRBD2 matches 9 bases. Germline assignment: CDR1 GTSNPN and CDR2 SVGIG (reference sequence). V dropped 5 bases and J dropped 5; count of bases not matched to a gene: 13. The length of the CDR3 is 15 residues. The CDR3 is CAWARRAGGPHEQYF. The CDR3 region has the DNA TGTGCCTGGGCCCGGCGGGCGGGAGGGCCCCACGAGCAGTACTTC.

The chain is built from TRBV7-8 and TRBJ1-1, with 9 bases matching TRBD1. CDR1 SGHVS and CDR2 FQNEAQ come from the germline V gene. The J segment lost 7 bases and the V segment lost 5 bases, leaving 8 bases of the junction unmatched. The CDR3 contains 14 residues. The CDR3 region is CASSTQTGGVEAFF. The CDR3 DNA sequence: TGTGCCAGCAGCACCCAGACAGGGGGAGTTGAAGCTTTCTTT.

The rearrangement joins TRBV23-1 to TRBJ1-3, with 8 bases that match TRBD1. TRBV23-1 is filed as an ORF, its function uncertain. V shed 3 bases, J shed 5 bases, and the junction held 24 bases outside the gene matches. The CDR3 consists of 21 residues. DNA of the CDR3: TGCGCCAGCAGTCATTTCCAAATTCTCTGGATAGGGGCAGGGGGCCGAAACACCATATATTTT. It codes for CASSHFQILWIGAGGRNTIYF.

The count of this clone is one. The sample contains more than one DNA sequence encoding this CDR3. The chain links TRBV4-3 to TRBJ2-1; D is possibly TRBD2 (6 bases). Germline CDR1 is LGHNA and CDR2 is YSLEER. V was shortened by 1 base and J by 0 bases, with 10 bases between the two germline ends. CDR3 length equals 16 residues. This CDR3 reads CASSQGPGVSYNEQFF. The CDR3 coding sequence is TGCGCCAGCAGCCAAGGGCCGGGAGTCTCCTACAATGAGCAGTTCTTC.

The chain uses TRBV6-6 and TRBJ1-2; D remains unclear. CDR1 is MNHNY and CDR2 is SVGAGI in the germline V gene (reference sequence). V was clipped by 0 bases and J by 6 bases, with 11 bases between them. The CDR3 is 14 residues long. As DNA, the CDR3 is TGTGCCAGCAGTTACTCGACGGCAGGAAATGGCTACACCTTC. It encodes CASSYSTAGNGYTF.

CDR3 in amino acids: CASSSGRGYFETQYF. The CDR3 bases are TGTGCCAGTAGTTCGGGCAGGGGGTATTTCGAGACCCAGTACTTC. V usage is TRBV19 and J usage is TRBJ2-5, with 7 bases matching TRBD1. The CDR3 is 15 residues long. Trimming removed 5 bases from V and 5 bases from J; junction bases left unmatched: 11. The germline gives CDR1 LNHDA, CDR2 SQIVND (reference sequence).

V is TRBV28 and J is TRBJ1-2, with D hard to call. The CDR3 is 14 amino acids. CDR1 is MDHEN and CDR2 is SYDVKM in the germline V gene. Trimming cost V 3 bases and J 2 bases, with 10 bases left between them. CDR3 loop: CASSLRVSNYGYTF. The CDR3 DNA is TGTGCCAGCAGTTTGAGGGTTTCCAACTATGGCTACACCTTC.

This rearrangement joins TRBV3-1 (or the pseudogene TRBV3-2) to TRBJ1-4; D remains unclear. This CDR3 is 15 amino acids long. V was shortened by 1 base and J by 4 bases, with 10 bases between the two germline ends. Germline V CDR1 and CDR2: LGHDT, YNNKEL (reference sequence). The CDR3 spells CASSQGQEINEKLFF. CDR3 DNA: TGTGCCAGCAGCCAAGGACAAGAAATTAATGAAAAACTGTTTTTT.

This clone was observed a few times. The chain carries TRBV4-2 and TRBJ1-5; D is undetermined. Germline CDR1 is LGHNA and CDR2 is YNFKEQ. The CDR3 is made up of 17 amino acids. Trimming removed 0 bases at V and 7 bases at J, with 19 bases between. CDR3 in amino acids: CASSQEIRQEAGQPQHF. DNA of the CDR3: TGTGCCAGCAGCCAAGAAATAAGGCAGGAGGCTGGGCAGCCCCAGCATTTT.

The chain joins TRBV28 to TRBJ2-7; TRBD1 matches at 10 bases. The junction had 12 bases not matched to a gene; V was cut back by 5 bases and J by 2 bases. This CDR3 has 17 residues. CDR1 is MDHEN, CDR2 SYDVKM, per germline. The DNA of the CDR3 is TGTGCCAGCAGTATGGGACAGGGGTTTGGTGGAACCTACGAGCAGTACTTC. This sequence encodes CASSMGQGFGGTYEQYF.

This clone turned up a few times. The CDR3 coding sequence is TGTGCCAGCAGCATGGGACAGAACTCTGGAAACACCATATATTTT. Translated, it gives CASSMGQNSGNTIYF. This sequence joins TRBV11-2 and TRBJ1-3, with 7 bases fitting TRBD1. Germline CDR1 SGHAT, CDR2 FQNNGV. V was clipped by 5 bases and J by 0 bases; unmatched bases: 4. This CDR3 has 15 amino acids. The full variable domain, in which reference TRBV11-2 and TRBJ1-3 provide the parts outside the CDR3, is EAGVAQSPRYKIIEKRQSVAFWCNPISGHATLYWYQQILGQGPKLLIQFQNNGVVDDSQLPKDRFSAERLKGVDSTLKIQPAKLEDSAVYLCASSMGQNSGNTIYFGEGSWLTVV.

The chain couples TRBV6-5 to TRBJ2-7, with 8 bases that match TRBD2. CDR1 is MNHEY, CDR2 SVGAGI, per germline. This CDR3 is 14 amino acids long. With V trimmed by 10 bases and J by 1 base, 9 bases remained unmatched. The CDR3 protein is CATSLGLVSYEQYF. The CDR3 bases are TGTGCCACCTCACTGGGACTAGTTTCCTACGAGCAGTACTTC.

The chain has TRBV7-2 and TRBJ2-7; D remains unclear. Germline V gene lookup returns CDR1 SGHTA and CDR2 FQGNSA. This CDR3 has 12 amino acids. V was trimmed by 5 bases and J by 7 bases, leaving 12 bases between them. The CDR3 region has the DNA TGTGCCAGCAGCCCCGAGCACGCAGAGCAGTACTTC. Encoded protein: CASSPEHAEQYF.

The rearrangement joins TRBV3-1 (or the pseudogene TRBV3-2) to TRBJ2-2; 7 bases match TRBD1. Germline values: CDR1 LGHDT, CDR2 YNNKEL (reference sequence). This CDR3 is 16 amino acids long. V gave up 3 bases and J gave up 3 bases; unmatched junction bases: 7. The chain's CDR3 is CASSHRDSYYTGELFF. The CDR3 nucleotides read TGTGCCAGCAGCCACCGGGACAGCTATTACACCGGGGAGCTGTTTTTT.

The chain combines TRBV19 with TRBJ1-3; 7 bases are shared with TRBD1. Germline loops: CDR1 LNHDA, CDR2 SQIVND (reference sequence). With 8 bases clipped from V and 1 base from J, the junction kept 14 bases outside the gene matches. The CDR3 runs to 17 residues. CDR3 sequence: CASRPTGSDLSGNTIYF. Here the CDR3 DNA reads TGTGCCAGTCGCCCGACAGGGTCGGATCTTTCTGGAAACACCATATATTTT.

V usage is TRBV19 and J usage is TRBJ1-2; 9 bases line up with TRBD1. CDR3 size: 16 residues. The V gene's germline CDR1 is LNHDA and CDR2 SQIVND (reference sequence). The V gene end was trimmed by 5 bases and the J gene end by 3 bases; junction bases not matched to a gene: 10. CDR3 DNA sequence: TGTGCCAGTAGTGCCCCAAGGACAGGGGCTGACTATGGCTACACCTTC. Translating gives CASSAPRTGADYGYTF.

This clone has more than one count but fewer than ten. The chain is built from TRBV11-2 and TRBJ1-1; D is unclear. The CDR3 totals 14 residues. V dropped 1 base and J dropped 6 bases, with 12 bases sitting between them. Germline CDR1 is SGHAT and CDR2 is FQNNGV. CDR3 loop: CASSLGSNGPEAFF. In nucleotides, the CDR3 is TGTGCCAGCAGCTTAGGGTCAAATGGGCCTGAAGCTTTCTTT.